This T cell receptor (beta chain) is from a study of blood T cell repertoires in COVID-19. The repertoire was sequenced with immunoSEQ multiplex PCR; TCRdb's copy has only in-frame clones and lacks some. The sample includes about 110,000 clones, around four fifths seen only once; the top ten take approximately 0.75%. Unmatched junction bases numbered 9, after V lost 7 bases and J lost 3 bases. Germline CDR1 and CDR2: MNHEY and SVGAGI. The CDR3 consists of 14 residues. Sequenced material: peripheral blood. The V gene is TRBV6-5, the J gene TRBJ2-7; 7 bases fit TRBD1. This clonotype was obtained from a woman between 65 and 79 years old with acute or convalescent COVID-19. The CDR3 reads CASKNTGAHYEQYF. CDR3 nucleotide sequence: TGTGCCAGCAAGAACACAGGGGCCCACTACGAGCAGTACTTC.